The T cell receptor beta chain under discussion was sequenced for a study of human T cells and chemical hapten exposure. Findings and limits, study-wide: DPC sensitization left the count of TCRs above 1 in 1000 unchanged.

This clonotype was seen more than once but under ten times. Its antigen is as yet unknown. Noted time point: healthy volunteer bleed at 2 weeks. RNA extraction used unfractionated whole blood as the source of total RNA. The length of the CDR3 is 14 residues. Trimming removed 4 bases from V and 2 bases from J, with 13 bases in between. CDR1 is SGDLS and CDR2 is YYNGEE in the germline V gene. Separate cDNA molecules received unique molecular identifiers, which the library attached to them. TCRdb used MiXCR to reprocess the RACE reads, holding one entry per CDR3 protein. The table lists about 130,000 distinct CDR3 sequences, approximately 9% of them singletons.

This chain connects TRBV9 to TRBJ2-7; possibly TRBD1 or TRBD2 for D (5 bases each). The sequenced material came from whole blood. The TCR comes from a male donor in good health. Some clones in this sample may be carry-over from other donors' samples. The CDR3 protein is CASSPWDPPYEQYF. The CDR3 coding sequence is TGTGCCAGCAGCCCTTGGGACCCCCCCTACGAGCAGTACTTC.